The 7 T cell receptor beta chains listed next were all sequenced from one sample in a study of naive and memory T cell subsets. Both TRBC1 and TRBC2 were covered by a beta constant-region primer of two equimolar oligonucleotides. The ligated cDNA underwent four PCR rounds using SP2 and nested alpha and beta constant-region primers. One entry per CDR3 protein results from TCRdb running MiXCR on the UMI-ligation and nested PCR reads. The repertoire holds just over 80,000 distinct CDR3 sequences, with roughly 9.2% as singletons. The sample comprised naive CD8+ T cells from blood. The receptors here all came from a human donor in good health.

This clonotype was seen more than once but under ten times. Here the CDR3 reads CASSLTHNQPQHF. The CDR3 nucleotides read TGTGCCAGCAGCTTAACGCACAATCAGCCCCAGCATTTT. This chain connects TRBV5-8 to TRBJ1-5; no clear D gene. Germline V CDR1 and CDR2: SGHTS, YDEGEE. The ends were cut back, 2 bases at V and 3 bases at J, with 6 bases in the middle. The CDR3 has 13 amino acids.

This clonotype was detected many times. The genes are TRBV7-2 and TRBJ2-7; weak D call: TRBD1 (6 bases). V gave up 5 bases and J gave up 0 bases, with 14 bases separating them. Germline assignment: CDR1 SGHTA and CDR2 FQGNSA. CDR3 length: 15 residues. The CDR3 reads CASSPFGGNSYEQYF. The CDR3 nucleotides read TGTGCCAGCAGCCCATTTGGGGGCAACTCCTACGAGCAGTACTTC. Combining the CDR3 with reference TRBV7-2 and TRBJ2-7 gives the whole variable domain GAGVSQSPSNKVTEKGKDVELRCDPISGHTALYWYRQSLGQGLEFLIYFQGNSAPDKSGLPSDRFSAERTGGSVSTLTIQRTQQEDSAVYLCASSPFGGNSYEQYFGPGTRLTVT.

This clonotype was seen a handful of times. V usage is TRBV2 and J usage is TRBJ2-1, with D unclear. Germline V CDR1 and CDR2: SNHLY, FYNNEI. V was trimmed by 7 bases and J by 8 bases, leaving 12 bases between them. The CDR3 extends over 12 amino acids. The CDR3 loop is CASKQIADEQFF. Written as DNA, the CDR3 is TGTGCCAGCAAGCAGATAGCCGATGAGCAGTTCTTC.

This clonotype was found many times. In DNA form, the CDR3 reads TGTGCCAGCAGTTACCGTCTACAGGGTCGGACCGGGGAGCTGTTTTTT. Protein: CASSYRLQGRTGELFF. This chain joins TRBV6-5 and TRBJ2-2; TRBD1 might be the D (6 bases). The germline V gene has CDR1 MNHEY and CDR2 SVGAGI. The CDR3 loop spans 16 amino acids. The V end lost 2 bases, the J end lost 5 bases, and 15 bases lay between the germline ends.

This clonotype has at least ten counts. The chain carries TRBV7-9 and TRBJ2-7, with a tentative D call TRBD1 (6 bases). The germline V and J ends were trimmed by 2 bases and 5 bases, with 13 bases remaining between them. This CDR3 spans 14 amino acids. The germline V gene has CDR1 SEHNR and CDR2 FQNEAQ (reference sequence). The CDR3 is CASSLSRGWDEQYF. CDR3 nucleotides: TGTGCCAGCAGCTTATCCAGGGGCTGGGACGAGCAGTACTTC.

This clonotype was seen only a few times. V usage is TRBV6-1 and J usage is TRBJ2-4, with D possibly matching TRBD2 (7 bases). The CDR3 length is 14 residues. The ends were cut back, 9 bases at V and 7 bases at J, with 19 bases in the middle. The germline CDR1 and CDR2 sequences are MNHNS and SASEGT. The CDR3 loop is CASQMGAGDNIQYF. CDR3 DNA sequence: TGTGCCAGTCAGATGGGGGCGGGAGACAACATTCAGTACTTC.

This chain uses TRBV7-2 with TRBJ2-3, with 12 bases matching TRBD2. Trimming cost V 6 bases and J 6 bases; bases outside gene matches: 7. The CDR3 is made up of 15 amino acids. CDR1 SGHTA and CDR2 FQGNSA come from the germline V gene. CDR3 loop: CASSPTSGRVDTQYF. The CDR3, as DNA: TGTGCCAGCAGTCCGACTAGCGGGAGAGTGGATACGCAGTATTTT.